Shown below are 27 T cell receptor beta chains from a single sample sequenced in a study of radiotherapy plus CTLA-4 blockade in lung cancer. The method was immunoSEQ multiplex PCR; TCRdb's version includes in-frame clones alone and lacks a portion of them. Of approximately 65,000 clones listed, approximately 75% are singletons. The sequenced sample was peripheral blood, obtained from a patient treated with radiotherapy plus ipilimumab. The receptors were sampled from a human donor with non-small cell lung cancer who had a complete response to radiotherapy plus ipilimumab.

CDR3 nucleotide sequence: TGTGCCAGCGCGGTCACCGGGGAGCTGTTTTTT. This translates into CASAVTGELFF. The V call is TRBV5-8, the J call TRBJ2-2, with no clear D. Per the germline V gene, CDR1 is SGHTS and CDR2 is YDEGEE. The ends were cut back, 7 bases at V and 4 bases at J, with 5 bases in the middle. The CDR3 contains 11 residues.

This clone occurred a few times. Here the CDR3 reads CASVQQGADTQYF. Here the CDR3 DNA reads TGTGCCAGCGTGCAACAGGGCGCAGATACGCAGTATTTT. The V and J genes are TRBV27 and TRBJ2-3; maybe TRBD1 (6 bases). The CDR3 is 13 residues long. The germline gives CDR1 MNHEY, CDR2 SMNVEV (reference sequence). The ends were cut back, 8 bases at V and 4 bases at J, with 13 bases in the middle.

The rearrangement joins TRBV5-6 to TRBJ2-6; 9 bases fit TRBD1. The CDR3 sequence is 18 residues long. Germline V CDR1 and CDR2: SGHDT, YYEEEE. With V trimmed by 4 bases and J by 2 bases, 10 bases remained unmatched. Here the CDR3 reads CASSVTPGQGPGANVLTF. The CDR3 DNA sequence: TGTGCCAGCAGCGTTACCCCGGGACAGGGACCTGGGGCCAACGTCCTGACTTTC. The full variable domain, rest sourced from reference TRBV5-6 and TRBJ2-6, is DAGVTQSPTHLIKTRGQQVTLRCSPKSGHDTVSWYQQALGQGPQFIFQYYEEEERQRGNFPDRFSGHQFPNYSSELNVNALLLGDSALYLCASSVTPGQGPGANVLTFGAGSRLTVL.

The rearrangement links TRBV11-2 to TRBJ1-1; maybe TRBD1 (6 bases). V was trimmed by 3 bases and J by 5 bases, leaving 13 bases between them. The germline gives CDR1 SGHAT, CDR2 FQNNGV. The CDR3 has 14 amino acids. Written as DNA, the CDR3 is TGTGCCAGCAGCTTTTCAGGGAGGGGGACTGAAGCTTTCTTT. Protein sequence: CASSFSGRGTEAFF.

This clone occurred a few times. The genes are TRBV2 and TRBJ2-6; D is tentatively TRBD1 or TRBD2 (5 bases each). V was clipped by 8 bases and J by 4 bases, with 18 bases between them. Germline V gene sequence: CDR1 SNHLY, CDR2 FYNNEI. The length of the CDR3 is 16 residues. DNA for the CDR3: TGTGCCAGCGTCGACGGGGCCCGTTCGGGGGCCAACGTCCTGACTTTC. This encodes CASVDGARSGANVLTF.

This clone was counted only a few times. V and J are TRBV30 and TRBJ2-3; 13 nucleotides agree with TRBD2. Per germline, CDR1 GTSNPN and CDR2 SVGIG (reference sequence). The CDR3 totals 16 residues. Trimming removed 0 bases from V and 6 bases from J; junction bases left unmatched: 6. The CDR3 here is CAWSVPLAGGADTQYF. CDR3 nucleotide sequence: TGTGCCTGGAGTGTCCCACTAGCGGGGGGGGCGGATACGCAGTATTTT.

The V and J genes are TRBV10-3 and TRBJ1-5; maybe TRBD1 (5 bases). V lost 0 bases and J lost 7, with 13 bases in between. The CDR3 covers 15 residues. Germline V gene sequence: CDR1 ENHRY, CDR2 SYGVKD. The CDR3 nucleotides read TGTGCCATCAGTGAGTCGGCCCAGGGTGGACAGCCCCAGCATTTT. Translated, it gives CAISESAQGGQPQHF.

V usage is TRBV28 and J usage is TRBJ1-2; tentatively, D is TRBD1 (5 bases). Germline V lookup: CDR1 MDHEN, CDR2 SYDVKM. The CDR3 is 15 amino acids. V was shortened by 11 bases and J by 0 bases, with 19 bases between the two germline ends. The CDR3 nucleotides are TGTGCCTGCTCCGGGGGGGGTGACCCTAACTATGGCTACACCTTC. It translates to CACSGGGDPNYGYTF.

This clone was seen more than once but under ten times. The J gene is TRBJ2-5, the V gene TRBV19, with D perhaps matching TRBD2 (7 bases). Trimming cost V 6 bases and J 4 bases, with 15 bases left between them. This CDR3 region has 14 residues. The germline V gene encodes CDR1 LNHDA and CDR2 SQIVND (reference sequence). CDR3 in amino acids: CASRTTRGAETQYF. The CDR3 DNA reads TGTGCCAGTAGAACCACCCGGGGGGCAGAGACCCAGTACTTC. The variable domain in full, completed from reference TRBV19 and TRBJ2-5, reads DGGITQSPKYLFRKEGQNVTLSCEQNLNHDAMYWYRQDPGQGLRLIYYSQIVNDFQKGDIAEGYSVSREKKESFPLTVTSAQKNPTAFYLCASRTTRGAETQYFGPGTRLLVL.

V is TRBV7-6 and J is TRBJ2-1; 8 positions agree with TRBD2. The CDR3 runs 16 residues. Germline CDR1 reads SGHVS; CDR2 reads FNYEAQ. Losses at the gene ends were 2 bases for V and 10 bases for J; bases not matched to a gene: 13. CDR3 coding DNA: TGTGCCAGCAGCTTATCAGCGGGGGCTGTACTAGGGGAGCAGTTCTTC. Protein product: CASSLSAGAVLGEQFF.

The chain links TRBV27 to TRBJ2-7, with a tentative D call TRBD1 (5 bases). Trimming stripped 4 bases from V and 7 bases from J, with 14 bases between. Germline V gene sequence: CDR1 MNHEY, CDR2 SMNVEV (reference sequence). The CDR3 sequence is 13 residues long. The CDR3 loop is CASSYQGIGEQYF. CDR3 nucleotide sequence: TGTGCCAGCAGTTACCAGGGAATTGGTGAGCAGTACTTC.

This clone is medium-sized. The rearrangement uses TRBV6-6 and TRBJ2-7; D is unresolved. CDR3 length: 14 residues. In germline, CDR1 is MNHNY, CDR2 SVGAGI (reference sequence). V was shortened by 5 bases and J by 0 bases, with 11 bases between the two germline ends. The CDR3 DNA is TGTGCCAGCAGTGTGGGCACGAGCTCCTACGAGCAGTACGTC. Translating gives CASSVGTSSYEQYV.

The gene calls are TRBV19 and TRBJ1-3, with a tentative D call TRBD1 (6 bases). CDR1 LNHDA and CDR2 SQIVND come from the germline V gene (reference sequence). The V end was cut by 3 bases, the J end by 0 bases, with 18 bases between. This CDR3 spans 18 amino acids. The CDR3 is CASSMRGIGTLSGNTIYF. CDR3 nucleotide sequence: TGTGCCAGTAGTATGAGGGGGATTGGGACACTCTCTGGAAACACCATATATTTT.

The V and J genes are TRBV7-9 and TRBJ2-1; unclear D gene. V lost 8 bases and J lost 0, with 8 bases in between. The germline V gene has CDR1 SEHNR and CDR2 FQNEAQ (reference sequence). This CDR3 spans 13 amino acids. The CDR3 DNA sequence: TGTGCCAGCGCTGAGAGCTCCTACAATGAGCAGTTCTTC. Residues: CASAESSYNEQFF.

This clone was seen a single time. The V gene is TRBV11-2, the J gene TRBJ1-4; D remains ambiguous. Trimming took off 2 bases at V and 8 bases at J, with 6 bases between the two ends. Germline-derived CDR1 and CDR2 are SGHAT and FQNNGV. The CDR3 extends over 12 amino acids. The CDR3 sequence is CASSLFGEKLFF. CDR3 in DNA: TGTGCCAGCAGCTTATTTGGGGAAAAACTGTTTTTT.

The rearrangement uses TRBV19 and TRBJ2-6; D is possibly TRBD1 (6 bases). The CDR3 extends over 15 amino acids. V was pared by 8 bases and J by 0 bases, with 11 bases between. Germline assignment: CDR1 LNHDA and CDR2 SQIVND (reference sequence). The CDR3 region is CASGTGNSGANVLTF. The CDR3, as DNA: TGTGCCAGTGGAACAGGGAACTCTGGGGCCAACGTCCTGACTTTC.

This rearrangement joins TRBV30 to TRBJ2-1; D might be TRBD1 or TRBD2, each matching 6 bases. The V gene lost 3 bases and the J gene lost 0 bases, with 9 bases spanning the gap. CDR1 and CDR2 (germline): GTSNPN, SVGIG (reference sequence). The CDR3 covers 14 residues. The CDR3 region has the DNA TGTGCCTGGAGCGGGGGCAACTCCTACAATGAGCAGTTCTTC. It specifies CAWSGGNSYNEQFF.

This chain connects TRBV7-2 to TRBJ1-2; D uncertain. The V end was cut by 7 bases, the J end by 4 bases, with 16 bases between. CDR3 length: 14 residues. CDR1 is SGHTA and CDR2 is FQGNSA in the germline V gene. This CDR3 reads CASMHPLDSYGYTF. The CDR3 bases are TGTGCCAGCATGCATCCACTAGATAGCTATGGCTACACCTTC.

J is TRBJ2-3 and V is TRBV10-3; 8 bases match TRBD2. Germline loops: CDR1 ENHRY, CDR2 SYGVKD. The CDR3 extends over 16 amino acids. Trimming removed 4 bases from V and 3 bases from J; junction bases left unmatched: 9. CDR3 loop: CAISGAPAGVTDTQYF. In DNA form, the CDR3 reads TGTGCCATCAGTGGGGCCCCAGCGGGGGTTACAGATACGCAGTATTTT.

This chain uses TRBV5-4 with TRBJ1-4; 9 nucleotides agree with TRBD1. The germline V gene encodes CDR1 SGHNT and CDR2 YYREEE (reference sequence). This CDR3 contains 15 residues. J lost 5 bases, V lost 4 bases, and 6 bases had no gene match. CDR3 residues: CASSTTGTGNEKLFF. In DNA, the CDR3 is TGTGCCAGCAGCACTACCGGGACAGGGAATGAAAAACTGTTTTTT.

This clone was seen a single time. The V and J genes are TRBV27 and TRBJ2-1; 13 nucleotides line up with TRBD2. The V and J ends lost 1 base and 12 bases, in that order; junction bases with no gene match: 12. The CDR3 has 17 amino acids. The germline V gene encodes CDR1 MNHEY and CDR2 SMNVEV (reference sequence). The CDR3 protein is CASSLLSGLAGNLVQFF. The CDR3 nucleotides are TGTGCCAGCAGTTTATTATCGGGACTAGCGGGAAACTTGGTGCAGTTCTTC.

This clone was seen a handful of times. This sequence joins TRBV4-1 and TRBJ2-3; TRBD1 is a possible D gene (6 bases). Germline CDR1 and CDR2: MGHRA and YSYEKL. The CDR3 contains 16 residues. V shed 4 bases and J shed 0 bases, with 14 bases lying between them. This chain's CDR3 is CASSRTGTTSTDTQYF. The CDR3, as DNA: TGCGCCAGCAGCCGAACCGGGACAACTAGCACAGATACGCAGTATTTT.

V usage is TRBV29-1 and J usage is TRBJ2-1; TRBD1 agrees at 9 bases. The CDR3 consists of 15 residues. V shed 4 bases, J shed 3 bases, and the junction held 7 bases outside the gene matches. Germline-derived CDR1 and CDR2 are SQVTM and ANQGSEA. The CDR3 coding sequence is TGCAGCGTTGTATTAGGGGACAGGGACTACAATGAGCAGTTCTTC. This codes for CSVVLGDRDYNEQFF.

The chain carries TRBV5-4 and TRBJ1-4; 7 positions agree with TRBD1. Trimming removed 4 bases from V and 4 bases from J; junction bases left unmatched: 10. This CDR3 comprises 16 residues. The V gene's germline CDR1 is SGHNT and CDR2 YYREEE (reference sequence). CDR3 in amino acids: CASSRDSGGRNEKLFF. For the CDR3, the DNA is TGTGCCAGCAGCCGGGACAGCGGAGGACGTAATGAAAAACTGTTTTTT.

The chain has TRBV19 and TRBJ2-1; 9 bases line up with TRBD2. This CDR3 region has 16 residues. The J segment lost 8 bases and the V segment lost 1 base, leaving 9 bases of the junction unmatched. Germline CDR1 is LNHDA and CDR2 is SQIVND (reference sequence). The CDR3 region has the DNA TGTGCCAGTAGTATAGGGGGCGGCGGGAGGGCTTATGAGCAGTTCTTC. This translates into CASSIGGGGRAYEQFF.

The chain employs TRBV9 and TRBJ2-5, with 11 bases aligning to TRBD2. Germline CDR1 SGDLS, CDR2 YYNGEE. V lost 0 bases and J lost 5; bases outside the gene matches: 3. CDR3 length: 15 residues. In nucleotides, the CDR3 is TGTGCCAGCAGCGTAGTAGCGGGGGGGCCGGAGACCCAGTACTTC. This encodes CASSVVAGGPETQYF.

This chain joins TRBV28 and TRBJ2-7, with TRBD1 identical over 8 bases. The CDR3 length is 16 residues. J lost 4 bases, V lost 4 bases, and 12 bases had no gene match. Germline V gene lookup returns CDR1 MDHEN and CDR2 SYDVKM. As DNA, the CDR3 is TGTGCCAGCAGTTCCGCGGGGACAGGAGGGCGGTACGAGCAGTACGTC. It translates to CASSSAGTGGRYEQYV.